This entry lists 16 T cell receptor beta chains sequenced from one sample in a study of human T cells and chemical hapten exposure. TCRdb itself ran the RACE reads through MiXCR, one entry per CDR3 protein. The profile covers about 120,000 distinct CDR3 sequences, with around 10% appearing a single time and over 2% taken by the ten largest. Regarding time point: patch test 3, about 24 weeks after DPC sensitization. Treatment given: therapeutic diphenylcyclopropenone sensitization with weekly scalp DPC. Specimen: whole blood, collected in connection with sensitization to the hapten diphenylcyclopropenone (DPC). These receptors were taken from a woman aged 50 to 60 with alopecia areata. Some clones in this sample may be carry-over from other donors' samples.

The chain couples TRBV18 to TRBJ1-5; D might be TRBD1 (6 bases). Trimming stripped 2 bases from V and 0 bases from J, with 11 bases between. The V gene's germline CDR1 is KGHSH and CDR2 LQKENI. The CDR3 has 16 amino acids. CDR3 loop: CASSPGGAGSNQPQHF. The CDR3 coding sequence is TGTGCCAGCTCACCAGGGGGGGCGGGTAGCAATCAGCCCCAGCATTTT.

This chain links TRBV5-1 with TRBJ2-5; the D is unclear. Trimming cost V 4 bases and J 1 base, with 8 bases left between them. The CDR3 is 13 amino acids. The germline V gene encodes CDR1 SGHRS and CDR2 YFSETQ. Here the CDR3 DNA reads TGCGCCAGCAGCCCGTTTGGCCAAGAGACCCAGTACTTC. It is translated as CASSPFGQETQYF.

In its sample, this clonotype was seen a few times. The V call is TRBV24-1, the J call TRBJ2-2; perhaps D is TRBD1 or TRBD2 (5 bases each). Trimming took off 9 bases at V and 8 bases at J, with 18 bases between the two ends. The CDR3 covers 14 residues. Germline V gives CDR1 KGHDR, CDR2 SFDVKD. For the CDR3, the DNA is TGTGCCACCGCGATGGGGACCCCTAGAGGGGAGCTGTTTTTT. Translating gives CATAMGTPRGELFF.

This clonotype was detected many times. The chain recombines TRBV20-1 with TRBJ2-1, with 16 bases lining up with TRBD2. This CDR3 is 17 amino acids long. J lost 4 bases, V lost 5 bases, and 8 bases had no gene match. Germline V CDR1 and CDR2: DFQATT, SNEGSKA (reference sequence). In DNA form, the CDR3 reads TGCAGTGCTTTGGGACTAGCGGGAGGGCCGGGGTACAATGAGCAGTTCTTC. Translated, it gives CSALGLAGGPGYNEQFF.

This clonotype was counted ten times or more. The chain employs TRBV4-2 and TRBJ2-1; 8 bases match TRBD2. Losses at the gene ends were 0 bases for V and 5 bases for J; bases not matched to a gene: 6. The germline V gene has CDR1 LGHNA and CDR2 YNFKEQ. The CDR3 sequence is 16 residues long. The CDR3 nucleotides are TGTGCCAGCAGCCAAGATTGGACTAGCCGGAACAATGAGCAGTTCTTC. Translated, it gives CASSQDWTSRNNEQFF.

This clonotype was detected a few times. This chain connects TRBV6-2 or TRBV6-3 to TRBJ2-7, with D unclear. CDR1 is MNHEY, CDR2 SVGEGT, per germline. This CDR3 has 12 residues. V gave up 6 bases and J gave up 6 bases, with 12 bases separating them. CDR3: CASSSTIFEQYF. The DNA of the CDR3 is TGTGCCAGCAGCTCCACTATCTTCGAGCAGTACTTC.

The J gene is TRBJ1-1, the V gene TRBV7-2; TRBD1 might be the D (5 bases). Trimming removed 1 base from V and 4 bases from J, with 10 bases in between. Per the germline V gene, CDR1 is SGHTA and CDR2 is FQGNSA. The CDR3 has 14 residues. This CDR3 reads CASSLVREGTEAFF. CDR3 in DNA: TGTGCCAGCAGCTTAGTCAGGGAAGGCACTGAAGCTTTCTTT. Full variable domain (missing parts from reference TRBV7-2 and TRBJ1-1): GAGVSQSPSNKVTEKGKDVELRCDPISGHTALYWYRQSLGQGLEFLIYFQGNSAPDKSGLPSDRFSAERTGGSVSTLTIQRTQQEDSAVYLCASSLVREGTEAFFGQGTRLTVV.

V is TRBV7-2 and J is TRBJ2-7, with D perhaps matching TRBD1 (6 bases). The CDR3 loop spans 14 amino acids. Trimming removed 5 bases from V and 4 bases from J, with 15 bases in between. Per the germline V gene, CDR1 is SGHTA and CDR2 is FQGNSA. The CDR3 reads CASSPAGQPYEQYF. The CDR3 DNA follows: TGTGCCAGCAGCCCTGCAGGACAGCCTTACGAGCAGTACTTC. Full variable domain (remainder filled in from reference TRBV7-2 and TRBJ2-7): GAGVSQSPSNKVTEKGKDVELRCDPISGHTALYWYRQSLGQGLEFLIYFQGNSAPDKSGLPSDRFSAERTGGSVSTLTIQRTQQEDSAVYLCASSPAGQPYEQYFGPGTRLTVT.

This clonotype was counted only a few times. The chain carries TRBV6-2 or TRBV6-3 and TRBJ2-3, with TRBD2 matching over 8 bases. CDR3 length: 15 residues. With 5 bases clipped from V and 0 bases from J, the junction kept 4 bases outside the gene matches. CDR1 and CDR2 (germline): MNHEY, SVGEGT. CDR3 nucleotide sequence: TGTGCCAGCAGTGGACTAGCTTCTAGCACAGATACGCAGTATTTT. Amino acids: CASSGLASSTDTQYF.

The chain combines TRBV29-1 with TRBJ2-1, with D possibly being TRBD2 (6 bases). This CDR3 is 10 amino acids long. V was shortened by 6 bases and J by 6 bases, with 6 bases between the two germline ends. Germline V lookup: CDR1 SQVTM, CDR2 ANQGSEA. Here the CDR3 DNA reads TGCAGCGTGGGAGGCAATGAGCAGTTCTTC. As protein: CSVGGNEQFF.

This clonotype was observed at least ten times. The chain combines TRBV6-5 with TRBJ1-1; D might be TRBD1 (5 bases). Deletions cut 2 bases from V and 5 bases from J, with 12 bases between. The CDR3 is 14 residues long. Looked up from germline, CDR1 is MNHEY and CDR2 is SVGAGI. CDR3 region: CASSYVGEGTEAFF. CDR3 bases: TGTGCCAGCAGTTACGTAGGGGAAGGGACTGAAGCTTTCTTT.

This sequence joins TRBV20-1 and TRBJ1-2; D remains ambiguous. V was cut by 3 bases and J by 2 bases, with 13 bases left in between. The CDR3 is made up of 14 amino acids. Per germline, CDR1 DFQATT and CDR2 SNEGSKA (reference sequence). CDR3 amino acids: CSARNQQANYGYTF. The CDR3 coding sequence is TGCAGTGCTAGGAATCAGCAGGCGAACTATGGCTACACCTTC.

In this sample, this clonotype turned up many times. The rearrangement links TRBV7-9 to TRBJ2-5; 10 bases agree with TRBD1. This CDR3 is built from 14 residues. CDR1 is SEHNR and CDR2 is FQNEAQ in the germline V gene (reference sequence). V shed 4 bases, J shed 3 bases, and the junction held 2 bases outside the gene matches. The CDR3 region is CASSYGTGEETQYF. CDR3 coding DNA: TGTGCCAGCAGCTACGGGACAGGGGAAGAGACCCAGTACTTC.

This clonotype was observed a single time. V gene TRBV6-1 combines with J gene TRBJ2-5, with 10 bases that match TRBD2. This CDR3 has 16 amino acids. V was clipped by 1 base and J by 1 base; unmatched bases: 3. CDR1 and CDR2 from the germline V gene are MNHNS and SASEGT. CDR3 amino acids: CASSEGASGGQETQYF. DNA for the CDR3: TGTGCCAGCAGTGAAGGGGCTAGCGGGGGCCAAGAGACCCAGTACTTC.

The chain is built from TRBV24-1 and TRBJ1-3, with 8 bases matching TRBD1. This CDR3 region has 15 residues. The junction had 3 bases not matched to a gene; V was cut back by 2 bases and J by 4 bases. Germline-derived CDR1 and CDR2 are KGHDR and SFDVKD. The DNA of the CDR3 is TGTGCCACCAGTGATTCGGGGACAGGAGGAAACACCATATATTTT. It encodes CATSDSGTGGNTIYF.

The genes are TRBV7-9 and TRBJ2-5, with D perhaps TRBD2 (6 bases). Germline V lookup: CDR1 SEHNR, CDR2 FQNEAQ (reference sequence). Trimming took 1 base from V and 5 from J, leaving 14 bases between them. This CDR3 is 15 amino acids long. In DNA form, the CDR3 reads TGTGCCAGCAGCTTAGGGGAGGTTGTTGGCGAGACCCAGTACTTC. This encodes CASSLGEVVGETQYF.